This entry lists 21 T cell receptor beta chains sequenced from one sample in a study of T-cell reconstitution after alpha-beta-depleted transplantation in children. Researchers prepared the TCRbeta library using unique molecular identifiers, the study reports. TCRdb reanalysed the PCR reads using MiXCR and keeps one entry per CDR3 protein. The sample holds about 110,000 distinct CDR3 sequences, 23% seen once. This material consisted of PBMCs, mostly from graft donor cells, taken 180 days after TCRalphabeta/CD19-depleted stem cell transplant. These receptors were collected from a male patient aged 2 to 10 who had a stem cell transplant for chronic granulomatous disease, so the T cells may come from the graft donor.

There are many counts of this clonotype. The chain employs TRBV28 and TRBJ1-5; 11 nucleotides line up with TRBD1. The CDR3 sequence is 15 residues long. V was clipped by 5 bases and J by 6 bases; unmatched bases: 6. Germline-derived CDR1 and CDR2 are MDHEN and SYDVKM. The CDR3 bases are TGTGCCAGCAGTCGGGACAGGGGGAGAGGTCAGCCCCAGCATTTT. Amino acid sequence: CASSRDRGRGQPQHF.

The chain couples TRBV6-2 or TRBV6-3 to TRBJ1-5; D possibly corresponds to TRBD1 (6 bases). Germline V CDR1 and CDR2: MNHEY, SVGEGT. The CDR3 runs 14 residues. The V end lost 5 bases, the J end lost 4 bases, and 12 bases lay between the germline ends. CDR3 bases: TGTGCCAGCAGTAAGGGGGGTTTTAATCAGCCCCAGCATTTT. Its translation is CASSKGGFNQPQHF.

This clonotype was found many times. The rearrangement joins TRBV20-1 to TRBJ2-1, with D unclear. This CDR3 spans 14 amino acids. The germline CDR1 and CDR2 sequences are DFQATT and SNEGSKA (reference sequence). V lost 4 bases and J 3 bases, leaving 13 bases between the germline ends. The CDR3 loop is CSAKDKFFYNEQFF. In DNA, the CDR3 is TGCAGTGCTAAAGACAAGTTCTTCTACAATGAGCAGTTCTTC.

This clonotype was picked up a small number of times. This sequence joins TRBV21-1 and TRBJ2-7; whether TRBD1, the table's D call, matches the DNA was not checked. TRBV21-1 represents a pseudogene. CDR3 size: 17 residues. Here the CDR3 reads CASSKVGERVVTYEQYF. In DNA, the CDR3 is TGTGCCAGCAGCAAAGTAGGGGAAAGGGTCGTAACCTACGAGCAGTACTTC.

The rearrangement links TRBV5-5 to TRBJ1-1; D remains ambiguous. CDR1 and CDR2 (germline): SGHKS, YYEKEE (reference sequence). There are 10 residues in the CDR3. V was pared by 2 bases and J by 10 bases, with 6 bases between. The CDR3 sequence is CASSFQLAFF. The CDR3 region has the DNA TGTGCCAGCAGCTTTCAGCTAGCTTTCTTT. The whole variable domain, remainder taken from reference TRBV5-5 and TRBJ1-1, is DAGVTQSPTHLIKTRGQQVTLRCSPISGHKSVSWYQQVLGQGPQFIFQYYEKEERGRGNFPDRFSARQFPNYSSELNVNALLLGDSALYLCASSFQLAFFGQGTRLTVV.

The chain employs TRBV29-1 and TRBJ1-4; possible D gene TRBD1, 5 bases. The CDR3 contains 11 residues. V was pared by 7 bases and J by 5 bases, with 8 bases between. Per the germline V gene, CDR1 is SQVTM and CDR2 is ANQGSEA. CDR3 DNA: TGCAGCGGCCGACAGAATGAAAAACTGTTTTTT. Translation gives CSGRQNEKLFF.

This clonotype was recorded many times. The V call is TRBV29-1, the J call TRBJ1-5; D may be TRBD1 (6 bases). V shed 4 bases and J shed 9 bases, with 16 bases lying between them. Germline lookup yields CDR1 SQVTM and CDR2 ANQGSEA. The length of the CDR3 is 13 residues. CDR3 sequence: CSVAQGGVGPQHF. The CDR3 nucleotides are TGCAGCGTTGCACAGGGAGGGGTAGGGCCCCAGCATTTT. Looking up the rest from reference TRBV29-1 and TRBJ1-5 gives the full variable domain: SAVISQKPSRDICQRGTSLTIQCQVDSQVTMMFWYRQQPGQSLTLIATANQGSEATYESGFVIDKFPISRPNLTFSTLTVSNMSPEDSSIYLCSVAQGGVGPQHFGDGTRLSIL.

In its sample, this clonotype was seen many times. The chain is built from TRBV10-3 and TRBJ2-3; the match to TRBD2 covers 11 bases. V dropped 9 bases and J dropped 2; count of bases not matched to a gene: 4. This CDR3 comprises 14 residues. CDR1 ENHRY and CDR2 SYGVKD come from the germline V gene. The CDR3 reads CAMSSGGPTDTQYF. The CDR3 coding sequence is TGTGCCATGTCTAGCGGGGGGCCCACAGATACGCAGTATTTT.

In its sample, this clonotype was seen many times. The V gene is TRBV20-1, the J gene TRBJ2-7, with 10 bases fitting TRBD2. The CDR3 length is 14 residues. Germline V gene data show CDR1 as DFQATT and CDR2 as SNEGSKA (reference sequence). The V and J ends lost 1 base and 4 bases, in that order; junction bases with no gene match: 4. The CDR3 bases are TGCAGTGCTAGAGTTACTAGCGGGATTTACGAGCAGTACTTC. This gives the protein CSARVTSGIYEQYF.

The sample holds a few counts of this clonotype. The chain uses TRBV28 and TRBJ2-5; D might be TRBD2 (5 bases). The CDR3 runs 13 residues. The germline gives CDR1 MDHEN, CDR2 SYDVKM. The V end was cut by 7 bases, the J end by 4 bases, with 13 bases between. The CDR3 protein is CASTGEGLETQYF. The CDR3 DNA sequence: TGTGCCAGCACCGGAGAGGGATTAGAGACCCAGTACTTC.

The chain has TRBV7-6 and TRBJ1-1, with D uncertain. Germline V gene sequence: CDR1 SGHVS, CDR2 FNYEAQ. Deletions cut 1 base from V and 4 bases from J, with 13 bases between. CDR3 length: 15 amino acids. The chain's CDR3 is CASSLEVRSITEAFF. Here the CDR3 DNA reads TGTGCCAGCAGCTTAGAAGTCAGGTCGATCACTGAAGCTTTCTTT.

The chain recombines TRBV29-1 with TRBJ2-3; 7 nucleotides match TRBD1. The CDR3 spans 12 residues. The germline V gene encodes CDR1 SQVTM and CDR2 ANQGSEA. Germline trimming cut 7 bases from V and 2 bases from J; bases unmatched to any gene: 3. The CDR3: CSGGQFTDTQYF. The CDR3 coding sequence is TGCAGCGGGGGACAGTTCACAGATACGCAGTATTTT.

This chain links TRBV11-2 with TRBJ2-7; 7 positions match TRBD2. Trimming took 3 bases from V and 4 from J; bases not matched to a gene: 9. CDR3 size: 15 residues. The germline V gene has CDR1 SGHAT and CDR2 FQNNGV. DNA for the CDR3: TGTGCCAGCAGCTTGGGTTGGGGGGGGTATTACGAGCAGTACTTC. Protein product: CASSLGWGGYYEQYF.

In this sample, this clonotype turned up many times. The chain links TRBV14 to TRBJ2-1, with D possibly matching TRBD1 (5 bases). Germline CDR1 and CDR2: SGHDN and FVKESK. Trimming pared 3 bases from V and 5 bases from J, leaving 14 bases between. This CDR3 is built from 15 residues. The CDR3 nucleotides read TGTGCCAGCAGCCAGGGCCGACAGAATAACAATGAGCAGTTCTTC. Amino acids: CASSQGRQNNNEQFF.

The sample holds many counts of this clonotype. The J gene is TRBJ2-7, the V gene TRBV27; no definite D call. CDR1 and CDR2 from the germline V gene are MNHEY and SMNVEV (reference sequence). The ends were cut back, 5 bases at V and 0 bases at J, with 11 bases in the middle. The CDR3 extends over 14 amino acids. The CDR3 region has the DNA TGTGCCAGCAGTGACTCAGAAATCTCCTACGAGCAGTACTTC. Translated, it gives CASSDSEISYEQYF.

Only a few counts were recorded for this clonotype. V gene TRBV5-5 combines with J gene TRBJ1-6, with D tentatively TRBD1 (6 bases). V lost 0 bases and J 6 bases, leaving 10 bases between the germline ends. CDR1 SGHKS and CDR2 YYEKEE come from the germline V gene (reference sequence). The length of the CDR3 is 15 residues. CDR3 coding DNA: TGTGCCAGCAGCTTGGCCCAGGGGTTTAATTCACCCCTCCACTTT. It yields the protein CASSLAQGFNSPLHF. Filled out from reference TRBV5-5 and TRBJ1-6, the complete variable domain reads DAGVTQSPTHLIKTRGQQVTLRCSPISGHKSVSWYQQVLGQGPQFIFQYYEKEERGRGNFPDRFSARQFPNYSSELNVNALLLGDSALYLCASSLAQGFNSPLHFGNGTRLTVT.

CDR3 DNA: TGTGCCAGCAGCATTCCGGGACAGGGGGAGGTCGAGCAGTACTTC. Encoded protein: CASSIPGQGEVEQYF. The rearrangement joins TRBV28 to TRBJ2-7; TRBD1 matches at 11 bases. CDR1 MDHEN and CDR2 SYDVKM come from the germline V gene. V was pared by 6 bases and J by 6 bases, with 10 bases of the junction left unmatched. This CDR3 spans 15 amino acids. The full variable domain, with the rest looked up from reference TRBV28 and TRBJ2-7, is DVKVTQSSRYLVKRTGEKVFLECVQDMDHENMFWYRQDPGLGLRLIYFSYDVKMKEKGDIPEGYSVSREKKERFSLILESASTNQTSMYLCASSIPGQGEVEQYFGPGTRLTVT.

The chain uses TRBV12-5 and TRBJ1-1, with TRBD1 as a possible D gene (5 bases). Germline V gene data show CDR1 as LGHNT and CDR2 as FRNRAP. The CDR3 is 16 amino acids. With 3 bases removed from V and 1 base from J, the gap between germline ends came to 15 bases. Written as DNA, the CDR3 is TGTGCTAGTGGTTTCCCACCGGGACGGGGGAACACTGAAGCTTTCTTT. Residues: CASGFPPGRGNTEAFF.

J is TRBJ1-1 and V is TRBV20-1, with TRBD1 matching 8 bases. Germline V CDR1 and CDR2: DFQATT, SNEGSKA (reference sequence). The CDR3 loop spans 15 amino acids. The V gene end was trimmed by 3 bases and the J gene end by 6 bases; junction bases not matched to a gene: 12. The CDR3 region has the DNA TGCAGTGCTAGCCGACTCGGACAGGGAAGCGCTGAAGCTTTCTTT. This codes for CSASRLGQGSAEAFF.

V gene TRBV25-1 combines with J gene TRBJ2-3, with 10 bases lining up with TRBD2. Germline trimming cut 8 bases from V and 6 bases from J; bases unmatched to any gene: 11. CDR3 size: 15 residues. Per germline, CDR1 MGHDK and CDR2 SYGVNS. In DNA, the CDR3 is TGTGCCAGCCTTCCGAGCGGGAGGGCCGGGGATACGCAGTATTTT. Protein sequence: CASLPSGRAGDTQYF.

The chain has TRBV5-1 and TRBJ2-1, with a tentative D call TRBD1 (5 bases). V gave up 2 bases and J gave up 2 bases, with 11 bases separating them. The CDR3 has 15 residues. CDR1 and CDR2 from the germline V gene are SGHRS and YFSETQ. The CDR3 loop is CASSFGRGAYNEQFF. The DNA of the CDR3 is TGCGCCAGCAGCTTCGGAAGGGGCGCCTACAATGAGCAGTTCTTC.